The 16 T cell receptor beta chains in this list originate from one sample, sequenced in a study of T cells in Graves' hyperthyroidism and ophthalmopathy. RNA transcripts gave rise to amplified TCR beta CDR3 regions. Researchers ran a first-round RT-PCR on the TCR CDR3 using the HTBI primer set. MiXCR, applied by TCRdb to the multiplex PCR reads, yields one record per CDR3 protein. The sample lists 500,000 to 750,000 distinct CDR3 sequences, 15% to 18% occurring once. Specimen: blood. The receptors originated from a woman aged 30 to 39 with Graves' hyperthyroidism.

This clonotype occurred many times. V usage is TRBV5-8 and J usage is TRBJ1-1; D is perhaps TRBD1 (5 bases). CDR1 and CDR2 (germline): SGHTS, YDEGEE. The CDR3 loop spans 12 amino acids. V lost 1 base and J 11 bases, leaving 12 bases between the germline ends. The CDR3: CASSLIRVGAFF. The CDR3 nucleotides are TGTGCCAGCAGCTTGATCAGGGTTGGCGCTTTCTTT.

This clonotype was seen only a few times. The chain combines TRBV5-1 with TRBJ2-7; 8 nucleotides line up with TRBD2. The J segment lost 3 bases and the V segment lost 6 bases, leaving 8 bases of the junction unmatched. There are 14 residues in the CDR3. Germline V gives CDR1 SGHRS, CDR2 YFSETQ. The CDR3 loop is CASKLGGGRYEQYF. As DNA, the CDR3 is TGCGCCAGCAAACTCGGGGGGGGGCGCTACGAGCAGTACTTC.

The chain uses TRBV28 and TRBJ2-2, with D maybe TRBD2 (5 bases). The V end lost 8 bases, the J end lost 4 bases, and 17 bases lay between the germline ends. The CDR3 is 15 amino acids. In germline, CDR1 is MDHEN, CDR2 SYDVKM. The CDR3 region is CASQDLTRGTGELFF. The CDR3 DNA reads TGTGCCAGCCAAGATTTGACCCGGGGCACCGGGGAGCTGTTTTTT. The full variable domain, its missing parts supplied by reference TRBV28 and TRBJ2-2, is DVKVTQSSRYLVKRTGEKVFLECVQDMDHENMFWYRQDPGLGLRLIYFSYDVKMKEKGDIPEGYSVSREKKERFSLILESASTNQTSMYLCASQDLTRGTGELFFGEGSRLTVL.

In its sample, this clonotype was seen many times. The rearrangement joins TRBV12-3 or TRBV12-4 to TRBJ1-1; D possibly corresponds to TRBD1 (5 bases). The CDR3 runs 13 residues. The V end was cut by 7 bases, the J end by 6 bases, with 15 bases between. CDR3 sequence (DNA): TGTGCCAGCATGCGGGACTCGGGGTCTGAAGCTTTCTTT. This codes for CASMRDSGSEAFF.

In this sample, this clonotype turned up many times. The chain carries TRBV11-2 and TRBJ1-1; D unresolved. The germline V gene encodes CDR1 SGHAT and CDR2 FQNNGV. Trimming stripped 0 bases from V and 0 bases from J, with 11 bases between. This CDR3 has 16 amino acids. Written as DNA, the CDR3 is TGTGCCAGCAGCTTAGAAGCAGACCCCATGAACACTGAAGCTTTCTTT. Encoded protein: CASSLEADPMNTEAFF.

The chain combines TRBV24-1 with TRBJ2-1; D is unclear. This CDR3 has 14 residues. The germline gives CDR1 KGHDR, CDR2 SFDVKD. V shed 5 bases and J shed 0 bases, with 7 bases lying between them. CDR3 nucleotide sequence: TGTGCCACCAGTGTCTTAATCTCCTACAATGAGCAGTTCTTC. It yields the protein CATSVLISYNEQFF.

For this clonotype: This sequence may be a read error, since a much larger clone differs from it by one base. The V gene is TRBV20-1, the J gene TRBJ2-7; D is perhaps TRBD1 (6 bases). The CDR3 is made up of 12 amino acids. Trimming stripped 0 bases from V and 5 bases from J, with 8 bases between. Per germline, CDR1 DFQATT and CDR2 SNEGSKA (reference sequence). The CDR3 DNA reads as TGCAGTGCTAGAGATCAGGGGCACGAGCAGTACTTC. It translates to CSARDQGHEQYF.

This clonotype was seen a handful of times. The chain joins TRBV5-1 to TRBJ2-5, with 8 bases that match TRBD2. This CDR3 has 15 amino acids. CDR1 SGHRS and CDR2 YFSETQ come from the germline V gene. The junction had 4 bases not matched to a gene; V was cut back by 1 base and J by 2 bases. Here the CDR3 reads CASSLTPSGQETQYF. CDR3 coding DNA: TGCGCCAGCAGCTTGACTCCTAGCGGGCAAGAGACCCAGTACTTC.

This clonotype was recorded many times. The chain recombines TRBV6-1 with TRBJ2-3; 12 positions match TRBD2. There are 17 residues in the CDR3. Trimming cost V 0 bases and J 3 bases; bases outside gene matches: 4. From germline, CDR1 is MNHNS and CDR2 SASEGT. The CDR3 region has the DNA TGTGCCAGCAGTGAAGCTGGGCTAGCGGGAGGGACAGATACGCAGTATTTT. Protein sequence: CASSEAGLAGGTDTQYF.

This CDR3 reads CASSGAGTNYGYTF. DNA of the CDR3: TGTGCCAGCAGCGGAGCAGGGACAAACTATGGCTACACCTTC. The V and J genes are TRBV4-2 and TRBJ1-2; possibly TRBD1 for D (6 bases). CDR1 and CDR2 from the germline V gene are LGHNA and YNFKEQ. The V end was cut by 5 bases, the J end by 2 bases, with 12 bases between. CDR3 size: 14 residues.

There are a few counts of this clonotype. The chain is built from TRBV27 and TRBJ1-5; perhaps TRBD1 as D (5 bases). The CDR3 covers 19 residues. The V gene lost 0 bases and the J gene lost 4 bases, with 22 bases spanning the gap. The V gene's germline CDR1 is MNHEY and CDR2 SMNVEV (reference sequence). The CDR3 loop reads CASSLSMGPNRWRNQPQHF. The CDR3, as DNA: TGTGCCAGCAGTTTATCGATGGGGCCCAACAGGTGGAGAAATCAGCCCCAGCATTTT.

In DNA form, the CDR3 reads TGTGCCAGCAGTTACACCCCCACCGGGGCCAACGTCCTGACTTTC. This translates into CASSYTPTGANVLTF. The V call is TRBV6-2 or TRBV6-3, the J call TRBJ2-6; D call uncertain. Germline loops: CDR1 MNHEY, CDR2 SVGEGT. Deletions cut 2 bases from V and 4 bases from J, with 9 bases between. The CDR3 has 15 amino acids.

In this sample, this clonotype turned up a few times. The chain links TRBV28 to TRBJ1-2; possible D gene TRBD1, 6 bases. The CDR3 runs 14 residues. V lost 3 bases, J lost 2 bases, and 10 bases lay in between. Germline V gene data show CDR1 as MDHEN and CDR2 as SYDVKM. CDR3 loop: CASSLLTGNYGYTF. The CDR3 DNA follows: TGTGCCAGCAGTTTGCTTACAGGGAACTATGGCTACACCTTC.

This clonotype turned up a few times. CDR3 region: CASSHRQGAGEQFF. The CDR3 DNA is TGTGCCAGCAGCCACCGACAGGGGGCGGGTGAGCAGTTCTTC. V gene TRBV7-9 combines with J gene TRBJ2-1; TRBD1 agrees at 10 bases. This CDR3 spans 14 amino acids. V was pared by 5 bases and J by 9 bases, with 7 bases of the junction left unmatched. Germline V gene data show CDR1 as SEHNR and CDR2 as FQNEAQ (reference sequence).

This clonotype was observed many times. The J gene is TRBJ1-5, the V gene TRBV7-2, with 9 bases identical to TRBD1. From germline, CDR1 is SGHTA and CDR2 FQGNSA. Unmatched junction bases numbered 7, after V lost 1 base and J lost 6 bases. The CDR3 covers 16 residues. The CDR3 coding sequence is TGTGCCAGCAGCTTAGAATGGGGACAGGGAAGTCAGCCCCAGCATTTT. Its protein is CASSLEWGQGSQPQHF.

This clonotype was seen repeatedly, ten times or more. The chain is built from TRBV7-3 and TRBJ2-1; 7 bases are a match to TRBD2. The CDR3 has 15 amino acids. Germline values: CDR1 SGHTA, CDR2 FQGTGA. J was trimmed by 3 bases and V by 1 base; bases with no gene match: 3. Here the CDR3 reads CASSLKAGDYNEQFF. CDR3 bases: TGTGCCAGCAGCTTAAAGGCGGGAGACTACAATGAGCAGTTCTTC.